This T cell receptor beta chain was recorded in a study of type 1 and type 2 diabetes patients. Overall study: T cells were magnetically sorted from PBMCs as CD4+ or CD8+ subsets. Study-wide results and limits: Type 1 diabetes repertoires were significantly less diverse than type 2 diabetes ones. Age and gender were not matched between study groups.

Trimming removed 0 bases from V and 4 bases from J; junction bases left unmatched: 15. The CDR3 consists of 19 residues. Germline V lookup: CDR1 SGHRS, CDR2 YFSETQ. Approximately 10 milliliters of peripheral blood were collected from each participant. Genomic DNA was the PCR template. Multiplex PCR with 30 forward and 13 reverse primers amplified the TCR beta CDR3. Via MiXCR, TCRdb re-called the multiplex PCR reads, giving one row per CDR3 protein. The sample carries fewer than 350,000 distinct CDR3 sequences, more than 40% recorded once. In the case of this clonotype: No antigen is known for it.

The receptor's source is a man between 18 and 29 years old with type 2 diabetes. Material: peripheral blood mononuclear cells (PBMCs). The chain links TRBV5-1 to TRBJ2-7, with 11 bases matching TRBD1. This CDR3 is CASSLGGTGGSPVLYEQYF. In nucleotides, the CDR3 is TGCGCCAGCAGCTTGGGCGGGACAGGGGGATCCCCAGTTCTTTACGAGCAGTACTTC.